One sample yielded the 15 T cell receptor beta chains listed below, sequenced in a study of T cell repertoires in cytomegalovirus infection. TCRdb independently ran MiXCR on the reads; one entry per CDR3 protein. The sample lists 300,000 or so distinct CDR3 sequences, 9.6% occurring once. The sample consisted of PBMCs. The source is a human donor in good health (CMV status not recorded). Some clones in this sample may be carry-over from other donors' samples.

The chain uses TRBV28 and TRBJ1-2, with 9 bases fitting TRBD1. The germline V gene encodes CDR1 MDHEN and CDR2 SYDVKM. The CDR3 length is 17 residues. V gave up 10 bases and J gave up 2 bases; unmatched junction bases: 17. Written as DNA, the CDR3 is TGTGCCACTCCCCGGGACAGGGTTGGTCTTAAGAACTATGGCTACACCTTC. This translates into CATPRDRVGLKNYGYTF.

The gene calls are TRBV20-1 and TRBJ2-1, with 7 bases lining up with TRBD2. The CDR3 is 15 amino acids. Trimming cost V 1 base and J 0 bases; bases outside gene matches: 3. Germline V lookup: CDR1 DFQATT, CDR2 SNEGSKA (reference sequence). The CDR3 bases are TGCAGTGCTAGAGGCGGGGGAGGCTCCTACAATGAGCAGTTCTTC. This translates into CSARGGGGSYNEQFF.

The chain couples TRBV5-4 to TRBJ2-2, with D maybe TRBD2 (6 bases). V lost 0 bases to trimming and J lost 1 base, with 10 bases between them. The CDR3 contains 16 residues. Germline CDR1 and CDR2: SGHNT and YYREEE (reference sequence). CDR3 sequence reads: CASSLGGAVNTGELFF. The CDR3 nucleotides read TGTGCCAGCAGCTTGGGCGGGGCAGTGAACACCGGGGAGCTGTTTTTT.

This clonotype was picked up many times. The genes are TRBV7-2 and TRBJ1-6; D perhaps matches TRBD1 (5 bases). The CDR3 is 15 residues long. Deletions cut 5 bases from V and 1 base from J, with 9 bases between. Looked up from germline, CDR1 is SGHTA and CDR2 is FQGNSA. In nucleotides, the CDR3 is TGTGCCAGCAGCCCGCAGGGTTCCTATAATTCACCCCTCCACTTT. Amino acids: CASSPQGSYNSPLHF.

This clonotype was counted ten times or more. The gene calls are TRBV6-1 and TRBJ1-1, with 11 positions matching TRBD1. V shed 4 bases, J shed 5 bases, and the junction held 15 bases outside the gene matches. The length of the CDR3 is 18 residues. Germline V lookup: CDR1 MNHNS, CDR2 SASEGT. The CDR3 DNA is TGTGCCAGCAGTGTTAGAGTTACCGGGACAGGGGGAGAGACTGAAGCTTTCTTT. Its translation: CASSVRVTGTGGETEAFF.

This clonotype was seen ten or more times. V is TRBV6-6 and J is TRBJ1-5; maybe TRBD1 (5 bases). With 2 bases removed from V and 11 bases from J, the gap between germline ends came to 16 bases. The CDR3 is 14 amino acids. Germline V gives CDR1 MNHNY, CDR2 SVGAGI (reference sequence). The CDR3 loop is CASSYRDGPWAQHF. CDR3 sequence (DNA): TGTGCCAGCAGTTACCGGGACGGCCCATGGGCCCAGCATTTT.

This clonotype was seen only a few times. The genes are TRBV20-1 and TRBJ2-2, with D possibly TRBD1 on 6 matching bases. Looked up from germline, CDR1 is DFQATT and CDR2 is SNEGSKA (reference sequence). The V and J ends lost 6 bases and 0 bases respectively, with 14 bases between them. This CDR3 contains 15 residues. DNA for the CDR3: TGCAGTGCCCGGACGAGGGGGTCGAACACCGGGGAGCTGTTTTTT. Translation gives CSARTRGSNTGELFF.

For this clonotype: This clone may be a read error of a much larger clone one base away. V usage is TRBV10-3 and J usage is TRBJ1-1; 9 positions agree with TRBD1. In germline, CDR1 is ENHRY, CDR2 SYGVKD. Trimming cost V 0 bases and J 4 bases; bases outside gene matches: 3. CDR3 length equals 15 residues. As DNA, the CDR3 is TGTGCCATCAGTGAGTCTAGGACAGGGGCCACTGAAGCTTTCTTT. It encodes CAISESRTGATEAFF.

The CDR3 DNA sequence: TGCGCCAGCAGTGGAGGACACCCTAACACCGGGGAGCTGTTTTTT. Amino acid sequence: CASSGGHPNTGELFF. This sequence joins TRBV10-1 and TRBJ2-2; perhaps TRBD1 as D (5 bases). CDR1 is WNHNN and CDR2 is SYGVQD in the germline V gene (reference sequence). V lost 4 bases to trimming and J lost 2 bases, with 11 bases between them. The CDR3 has 15 residues.

In this sample, this clonotype turned up many times. J is TRBJ2-3 and V is TRBV28, with TRBD2 matching over 8 bases. The V gene end was trimmed by 5 bases and the J gene end by 2 bases; junction bases not matched to a gene: 6. CDR1 MDHEN and CDR2 SYDVKM come from the germline V gene. This CDR3 is built from 15 residues. In DNA, the CDR3 is TGTGCCAGCAGTAGGCTAGCGGGTCTCACAGATACGCAGTATTTT. Its protein product is CASSRLAGLTDTQYF. The full variable domain, rest sourced from reference TRBV28 and TRBJ2-3, is DVKVTQSSRYLVKRTGEKVFLECVQDMDHENMFWYRQDPGLGLRLIYFSYDVKMKEKGDIPEGYSVSREKKERFSLILESASTNQTSMYLCASSRLAGLTDTQYFGPGTRLTVL.

V is TRBV20-1 and J is TRBJ2-5; TRBD2 matches at 13 bases. The trim removed 6 bases at V and 7 bases at J, leaving 8 bases unmatched. Germline CDR1 and CDR2: DFQATT and SNEGSKA (reference sequence). CDR3 length equals 14 residues. The CDR3 region is CSAPATSGGGTQYF. The CDR3 DNA sequence: TGCAGTGCCCCGGCTACTAGCGGGGGGGGGACCCAGTACTTC.

This clonotype has a count of ten or more. V and J are TRBV7-2 and TRBJ1-2, with TRBD1 matching over 9 bases. The CDR3 spans 15 residues. After removal of 5 bases from V and 2 bases from J, the junction contained 6 bases not matched to a gene. From germline, CDR1 is SGHTA and CDR2 FQGNSA. The CDR3 spells CASSPRTGENYGYTF. CDR3 coding DNA: TGTGCCAGCAGCCCTCGGACAGGGGAAAACTATGGCTACACCTTC. Full variable domain (missing parts from reference TRBV7-2 and TRBJ1-2): GAGVSQSPSNKVTEKGKDVELRCDPISGHTALYWYRQSLGQGLEFLIYFQGNSAPDKSGLPSDRFSAERTGGSVSTLTIQRTQQEDSAVYLCASSPRTGENYGYTFGSGTRLTVV.

This clonotype was counted many times. This chain joins TRBV5-4 and TRBJ2-1, with a weak D call TRBD2 (6 bases). V was trimmed by 0 bases and J by 0 bases, leaving 10 bases between them. The germline CDR1 and CDR2 sequences are SGHNT and YYREEE (reference sequence). The CDR3 totals 16 residues. The CDR3 spells CASSLEAGFSYNEQFF. CDR3 nucleotide sequence: TGTGCCAGCAGCTTGGAGGCGGGGTTCTCCTACAATGAGCAGTTCTTC.

This clonotype has ten or more counts. V is TRBV7-9 and J is TRBJ2-1, with D possibly matching TRBD1 (6 bases). The CDR3 is 15 residues long. Trimming stripped 5 bases from V and 6 bases from J, with 17 bases between. CDR1 is SEHNR and CDR2 is FQNEAQ in the germline V gene (reference sequence). CDR3 DNA sequence: TGTGCCAGCAGCGTTGAACAGGGTTGGATCAATGAGCAGTTCTTC. Its protein is CASSVEQGWINEQFF.

This clonotype appeared many times. For the CDR3, the DNA is TGTGCCAGCAGCTTCGCCGGACGCAGCACCTACAATGAGCAGTTCTTC. This gives the protein CASSFAGRSTYNEQFF. This chain uses TRBV7-2 with TRBJ2-1, with no clear D. The germline V gene has CDR1 SGHTA and CDR2 FQGNSA. The CDR3 contains 16 residues. V was pared by 3 bases and J by 2 bases, with 14 bases between.